This TCR beta chain emerged from a study of metastatic and nonmetastatic thyroid tumors. Thyroid surgery was performed in patients who had received no treatment beforehand. This clone was counted at least ten times. V lost 0 bases and J lost 8; bases outside the gene matches: 9. Germline CDR1 reads SGHRS; CDR2 reads YFSETQ. The CDR3 extends over 15 amino acids. MiXCR was used by TCRdb to re-call the PCR reads. The data contain about 21,000 clones, approximately 12% of them singletons. The clonotype originates from a female donor with papillary thyroid cancer or a benign thyroid nodule (not recorded which). Some clones in this sample may be carry-over from other donors' samples. Input material: blood. This chain connects TRBV5-1 to TRBJ2-3; 7 nucleotides match TRBD1. CDR3 protein: CASSLADRPRGTQYF. CDR3 bases: TGCGCCAGCAGCTTGGCGGACAGGCCTAGGGGTACGCAGTATTTT.